The entry that follows covers one T cell receptor (beta chain) sequence. This entry comes from a study of blood T cell repertoires in COVID-19. Turning to the study itself: Samples representing acute and convalescent COVID-19 were sourced from the United States, Italy and Spain. T cells, B-cell-depleted T cells, or PBMCs supplied cDNA or gDNA.

Under the authors' procedure: Amplifying reference gene primers gave estimates of nucleated cell counts. Assay: immunoSEQ multiplex PCR; the TCRdb copy retains only in-frame clones and omits some. Clone size and the V and J calls come from that table; the DNA yielded D and trimming. This sample yields 95,000 to 150,000 clones, of which roughly 86% are seen a single time; approximately 5.3% belongs to the top ten. The germline V gene encodes CDR1 SGHVS and CDR2 FQNEAQ. The CDR3 is 12 residues long. V lost 5 bases, J lost 7 bases, and 11 bases lay in between. This sequence originates from a human donor in a cohort sampled during active COVID-19. This chain joins TRBV7-8 and TRBJ2-5; D is ambiguous. The specimen sequenced was peripheral blood. The DNA of the CDR3 is TGTGCCAGCAGCCCGATTGGCGGGACCCAGTACTTC. Translated: CASSPIGGTQYF. Full variable domain (remainder filled in from reference TRBV7-8 and TRBJ2-5): GAGVSQSPRYKVAKRGQDVALRCDPISGHVSLFWYQQALGQGPEFLTYFQNEAQLDKSGLPSDRFFAERPEGSVSTLKIQRTQQEDSAVYLCASSPIGGTQYFGPGTRLLVL.